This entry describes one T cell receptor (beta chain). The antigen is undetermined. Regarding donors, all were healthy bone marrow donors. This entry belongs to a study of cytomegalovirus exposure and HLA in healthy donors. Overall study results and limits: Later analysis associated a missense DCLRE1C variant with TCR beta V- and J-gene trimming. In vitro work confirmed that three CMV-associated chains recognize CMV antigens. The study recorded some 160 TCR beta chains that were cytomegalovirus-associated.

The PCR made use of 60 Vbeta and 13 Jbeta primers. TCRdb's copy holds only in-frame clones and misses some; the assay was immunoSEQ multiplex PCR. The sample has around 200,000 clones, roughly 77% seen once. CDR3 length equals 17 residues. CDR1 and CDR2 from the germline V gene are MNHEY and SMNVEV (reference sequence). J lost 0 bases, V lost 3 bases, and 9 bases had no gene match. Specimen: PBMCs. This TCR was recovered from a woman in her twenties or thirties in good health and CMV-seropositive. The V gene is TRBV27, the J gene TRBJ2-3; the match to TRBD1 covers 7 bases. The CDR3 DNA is TGTGCCAGCAGTTTCCATTCCGGGACAGTTAGCACAGATACGCAGTATTTT. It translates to CASSFHSGTVSTDTQYF.